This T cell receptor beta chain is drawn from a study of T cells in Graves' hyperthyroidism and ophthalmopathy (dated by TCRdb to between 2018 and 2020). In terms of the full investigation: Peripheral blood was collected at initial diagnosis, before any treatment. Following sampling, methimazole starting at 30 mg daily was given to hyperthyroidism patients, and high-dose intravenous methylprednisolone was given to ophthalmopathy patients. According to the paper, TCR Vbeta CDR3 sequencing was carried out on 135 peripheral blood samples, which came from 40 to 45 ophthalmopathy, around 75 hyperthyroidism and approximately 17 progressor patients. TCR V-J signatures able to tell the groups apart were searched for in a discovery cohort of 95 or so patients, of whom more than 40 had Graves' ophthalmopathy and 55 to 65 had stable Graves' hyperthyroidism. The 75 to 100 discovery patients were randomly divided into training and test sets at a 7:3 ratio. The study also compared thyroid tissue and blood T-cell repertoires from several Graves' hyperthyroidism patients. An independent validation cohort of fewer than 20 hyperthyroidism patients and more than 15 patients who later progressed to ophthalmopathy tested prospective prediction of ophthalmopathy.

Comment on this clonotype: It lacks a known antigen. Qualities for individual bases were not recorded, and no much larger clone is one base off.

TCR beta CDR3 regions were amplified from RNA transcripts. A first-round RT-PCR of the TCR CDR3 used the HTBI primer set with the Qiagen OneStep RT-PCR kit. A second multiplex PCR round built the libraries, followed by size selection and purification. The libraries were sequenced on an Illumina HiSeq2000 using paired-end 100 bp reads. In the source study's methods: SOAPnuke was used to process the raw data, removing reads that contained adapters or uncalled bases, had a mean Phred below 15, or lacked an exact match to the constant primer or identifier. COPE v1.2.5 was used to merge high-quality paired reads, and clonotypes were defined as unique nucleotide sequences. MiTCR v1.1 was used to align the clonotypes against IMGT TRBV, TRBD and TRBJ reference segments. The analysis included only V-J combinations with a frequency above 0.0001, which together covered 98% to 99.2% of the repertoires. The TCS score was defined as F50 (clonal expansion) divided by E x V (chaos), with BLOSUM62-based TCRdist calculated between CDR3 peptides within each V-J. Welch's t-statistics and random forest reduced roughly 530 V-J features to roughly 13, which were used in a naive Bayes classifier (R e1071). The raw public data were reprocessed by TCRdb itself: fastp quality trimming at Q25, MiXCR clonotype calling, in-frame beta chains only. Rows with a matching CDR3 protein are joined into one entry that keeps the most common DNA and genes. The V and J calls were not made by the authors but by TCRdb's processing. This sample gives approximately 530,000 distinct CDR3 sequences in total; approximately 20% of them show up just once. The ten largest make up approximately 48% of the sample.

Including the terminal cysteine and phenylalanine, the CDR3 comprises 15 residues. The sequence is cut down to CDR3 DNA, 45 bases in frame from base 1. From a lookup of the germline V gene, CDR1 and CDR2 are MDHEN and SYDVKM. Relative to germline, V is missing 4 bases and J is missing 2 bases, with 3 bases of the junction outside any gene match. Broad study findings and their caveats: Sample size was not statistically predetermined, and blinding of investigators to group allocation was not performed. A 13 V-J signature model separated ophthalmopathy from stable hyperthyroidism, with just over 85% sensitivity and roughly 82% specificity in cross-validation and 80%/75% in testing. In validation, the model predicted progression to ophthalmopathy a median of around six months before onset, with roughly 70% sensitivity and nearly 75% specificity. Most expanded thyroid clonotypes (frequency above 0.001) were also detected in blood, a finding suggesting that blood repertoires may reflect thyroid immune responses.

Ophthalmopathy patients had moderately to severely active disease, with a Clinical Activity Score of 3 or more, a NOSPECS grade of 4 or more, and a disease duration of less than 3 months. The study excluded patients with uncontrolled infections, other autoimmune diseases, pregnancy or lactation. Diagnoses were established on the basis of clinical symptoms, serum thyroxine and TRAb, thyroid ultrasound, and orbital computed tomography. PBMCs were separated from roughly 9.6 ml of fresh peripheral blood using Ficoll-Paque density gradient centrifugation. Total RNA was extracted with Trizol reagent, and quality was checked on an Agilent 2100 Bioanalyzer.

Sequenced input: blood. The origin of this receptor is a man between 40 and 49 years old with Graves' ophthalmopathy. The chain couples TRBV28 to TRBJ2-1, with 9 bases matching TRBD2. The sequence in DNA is TGTGCCAGCAGTTCGGCTAGCGGGACCTACAATGAGCAGTTCTTC. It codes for CASSSASGTYNEQFF.